This T cell receptor beta chain originates from a study of blood T cells in healthy people across ages. This CDR3 contains 15 residues. For the second PCR, which ran for 7 to 11 cycles, a sample-barcoded 5' primer and a J-beta primer mix were used. Using its own MiXCR run on the 5' RACE reads, TCRdb lists one record per CDR3 protein. The data hold over 450,000 distinct CDR3 sequences, with less than 25% observed a single time. In addition, the sample was reused for a study of T cells of mothers and their children.

The source material was blood. V gene TRBV21-1 combines with J gene TRBJ2-5; TRBD2 is taken as the D call from the table, unchecked against the DNA. TRBV21-1 is described as a pseudogene. This clonotype was sampled from a boy under 18 in good health. The chain's CDR3 is CASSKALAGIETQYF. CDR3 nucleotide sequence: TGTGCCAGCAGCAAAGCTCTAGCGGGGATAGAGACCCAGTACTTC.